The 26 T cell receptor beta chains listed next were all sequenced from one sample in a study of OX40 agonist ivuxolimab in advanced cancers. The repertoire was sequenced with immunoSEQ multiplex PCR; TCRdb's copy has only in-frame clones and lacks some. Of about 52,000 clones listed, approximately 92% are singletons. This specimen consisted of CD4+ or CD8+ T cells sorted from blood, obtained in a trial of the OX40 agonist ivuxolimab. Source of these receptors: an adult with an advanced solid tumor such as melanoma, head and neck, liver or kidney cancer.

This CDR3 is CASSSLPGAHSSYNEQFF. The CDR3 bases are TGTGCCAGCAGCAGTTTGCCAGGGGCCCACAGCTCCTACAATGAGCAGTTCTTC. V usage is TRBV13 and J usage is TRBJ2-1, with a weak D call TRBD1 (6 bases). The V gene lost 5 bases and the J gene lost 0 bases, with 20 bases spanning the gap. The CDR3 extends over 18 amino acids. The germline V gene has CDR1 PRHDT and CDR2 FYEKMQ (reference sequence).

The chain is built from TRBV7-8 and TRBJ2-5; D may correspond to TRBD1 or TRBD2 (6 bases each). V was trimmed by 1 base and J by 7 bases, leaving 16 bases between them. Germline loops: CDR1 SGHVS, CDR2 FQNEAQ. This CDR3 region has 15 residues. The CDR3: CASSLVGGAVSTQYF. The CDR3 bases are TGTGCCAGCAGCTTAGTCGGGGGCGCGGTGTCGACCCAGTACTTC.

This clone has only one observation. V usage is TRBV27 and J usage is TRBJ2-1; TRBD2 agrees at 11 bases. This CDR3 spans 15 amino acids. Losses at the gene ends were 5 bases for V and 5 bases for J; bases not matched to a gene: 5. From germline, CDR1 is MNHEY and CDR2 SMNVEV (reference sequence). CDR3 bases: TGTGCCAGCAGTATTGGGACTAGCGGCGACAATGAGCAGTTCTTC. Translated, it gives CASSIGTSGDNEQFF.

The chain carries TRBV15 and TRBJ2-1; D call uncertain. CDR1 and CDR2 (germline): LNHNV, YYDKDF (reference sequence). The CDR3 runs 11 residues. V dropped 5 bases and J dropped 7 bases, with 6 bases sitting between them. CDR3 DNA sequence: TGTGCCACCAGCGTCGGGAATGAGCAGTTCTTC. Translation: CATSVGNEQFF. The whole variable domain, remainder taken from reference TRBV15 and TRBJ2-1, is DAMVIQNPRYQVTQFGKPVTLSCSQTLNHNVMYWYQQKSSQAPKLLFHYYDKDFNNEADTPDNFQSRRPNTSFCFLDIRSPGLGDTAMYLCATSVGNEQFFGPGTRLTVL.

The CDR3: CASSIGRGQGVYGYTF. CDR3 bases: TGTGCCAGTAGTATCGGAAGGGGACAGGGAGTCTATGGCTACACCTTC. The chain combines TRBV19 with TRBJ1-2; 9 positions agree with TRBD1. Germline values: CDR1 LNHDA, CDR2 SQIVND (reference sequence). The CDR3 is 16 residues long. The ends lost 3 bases at V and 4 bases at J; junction bases unmatched: 9.

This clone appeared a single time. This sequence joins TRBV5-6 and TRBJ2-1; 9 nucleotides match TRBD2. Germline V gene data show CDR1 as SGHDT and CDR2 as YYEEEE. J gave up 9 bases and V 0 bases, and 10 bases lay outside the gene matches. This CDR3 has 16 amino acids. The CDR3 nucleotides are TGTGCCAGCAGCTTGGTTACGTTCGGACTAGCGACTGAGCAGTTCTTC. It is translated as CASSLVTFGLATEQFF. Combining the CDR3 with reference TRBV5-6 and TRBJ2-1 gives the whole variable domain DAGVTQSPTHLIKTRGQQVTLRCSPKSGHDTVSWYQQALGQGPQFIFQYYEEEERQRGNFPDRFSGHQFPNYSSELNVNALLLGDSALYLCASSLVTFGLATEQFFGPGTRLTVL.

The CDR3 DNA follows: TGTGCCAGCAGCGTAGTTTCGGGGGTCAGCTCCCTGGGAGCTTTCTTT. It is translated as CASSVVSGVSSLGAFF. The chain combines TRBV9 with TRBJ1-1, with a possible D match to TRBD1 (5 bases). V shed 0 bases and J shed 10 bases, with 22 bases lying between them. Germline V gene lookup returns CDR1 SGDLS and CDR2 YYNGEE. This CDR3 contains 16 residues.

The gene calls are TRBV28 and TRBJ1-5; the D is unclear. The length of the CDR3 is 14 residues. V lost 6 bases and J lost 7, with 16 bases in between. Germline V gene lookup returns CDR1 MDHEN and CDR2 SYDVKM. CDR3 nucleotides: TGTGCCAGCAGCCGACGACAAATTCGGCAGCCCCAGCATTTT. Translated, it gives CASSRRQIRQPQHF.

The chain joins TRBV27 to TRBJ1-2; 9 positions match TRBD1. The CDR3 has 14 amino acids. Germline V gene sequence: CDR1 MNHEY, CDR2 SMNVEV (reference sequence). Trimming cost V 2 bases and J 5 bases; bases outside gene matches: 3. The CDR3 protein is CASSLSGTGYGYTF. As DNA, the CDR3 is TGTGCCAGCAGTTTAAGCGGGACAGGGTATGGCTACACCTTC.

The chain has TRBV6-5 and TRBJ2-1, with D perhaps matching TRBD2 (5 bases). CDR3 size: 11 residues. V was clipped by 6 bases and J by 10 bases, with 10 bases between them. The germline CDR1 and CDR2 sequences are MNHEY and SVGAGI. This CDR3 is CASSSSGEQFF. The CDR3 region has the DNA TGTGCCAGCAGCTCGTCGGGGGAGCAGTTCTTC.

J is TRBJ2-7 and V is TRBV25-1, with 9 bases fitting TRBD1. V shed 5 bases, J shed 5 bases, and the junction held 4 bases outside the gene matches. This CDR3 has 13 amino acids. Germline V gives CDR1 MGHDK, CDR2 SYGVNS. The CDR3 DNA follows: TGTGCCAGCAGTTGGACAGGGGAAAACGAGCAGTACTTC. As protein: CASSWTGENEQYF.

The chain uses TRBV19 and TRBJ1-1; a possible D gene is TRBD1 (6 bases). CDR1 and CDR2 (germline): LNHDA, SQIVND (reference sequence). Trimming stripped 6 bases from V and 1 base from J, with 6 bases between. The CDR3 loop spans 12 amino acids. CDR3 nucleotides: TGTGCCAGTAGGGGGGCGAACACTGAAGCTTTCTTT. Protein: CASRGANTEAFF.

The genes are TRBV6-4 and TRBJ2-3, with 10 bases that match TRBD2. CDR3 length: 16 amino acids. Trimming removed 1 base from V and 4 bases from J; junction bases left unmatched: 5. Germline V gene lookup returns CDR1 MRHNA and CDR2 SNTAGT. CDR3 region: CASSDYPAGGPDTQYF. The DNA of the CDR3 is TGTGCCAGCAGTGACTACCCAGCGGGAGGGCCAGATACGCAGTATTTT.

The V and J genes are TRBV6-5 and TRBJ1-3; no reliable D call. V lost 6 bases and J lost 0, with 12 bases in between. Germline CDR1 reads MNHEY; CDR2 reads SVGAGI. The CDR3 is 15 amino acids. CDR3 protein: CASSPGLYSGNTIYF. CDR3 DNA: TGTGCCAGCAGCCCGGGGTTATACTCTGGAAACACCATATATTTT.

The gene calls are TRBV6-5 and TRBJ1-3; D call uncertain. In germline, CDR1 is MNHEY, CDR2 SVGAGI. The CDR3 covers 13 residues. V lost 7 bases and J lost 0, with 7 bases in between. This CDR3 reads CASITSSGNTIYF. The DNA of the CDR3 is TGTGCCAGCATTACTAGCTCTGGAAACACCATATATTTT.

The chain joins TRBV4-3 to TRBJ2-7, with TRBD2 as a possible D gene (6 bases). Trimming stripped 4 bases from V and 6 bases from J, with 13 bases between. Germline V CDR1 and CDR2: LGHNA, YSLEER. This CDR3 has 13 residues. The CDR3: CASSPLGRGEQYF. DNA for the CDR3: TGCGCCAGCAGCCCCCTGGGGCGGGGCGAGCAGTACTTC.

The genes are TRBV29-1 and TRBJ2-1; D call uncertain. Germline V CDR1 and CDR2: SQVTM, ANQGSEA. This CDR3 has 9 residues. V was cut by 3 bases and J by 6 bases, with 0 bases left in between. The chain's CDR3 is CSVDNEQFF. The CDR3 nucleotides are TGCAGCGTTGACAATGAGCAGTTCTTC.

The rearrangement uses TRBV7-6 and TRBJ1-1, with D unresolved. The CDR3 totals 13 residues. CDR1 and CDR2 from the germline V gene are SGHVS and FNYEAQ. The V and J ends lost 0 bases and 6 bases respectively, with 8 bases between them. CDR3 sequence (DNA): TGTGCCAGCAGCTTAGCGCGGGGAGCTGAAGCTTTCTTT. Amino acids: CASSLARGAEAFF. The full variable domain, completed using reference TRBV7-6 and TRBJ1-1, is GAGVSQSPRYKVTKRGQDVALRCDPISGHVSLYWYRQALGQGPEFLTYFNYEAQQDKSGLPNDRFSAERPEGSISTLTIQRTEQRDSAMYRCASSLARGAEAFFGQGTRLTVV.

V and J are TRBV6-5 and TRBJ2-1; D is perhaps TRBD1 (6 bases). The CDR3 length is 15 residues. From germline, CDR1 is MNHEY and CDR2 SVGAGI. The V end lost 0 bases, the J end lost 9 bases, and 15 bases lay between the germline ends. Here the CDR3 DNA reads TGTGCCAGCAGTTACTCTGTTGGGGGCAAGGGTGAGCAGTTCTTC. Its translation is CASSYSVGGKGEQFF.

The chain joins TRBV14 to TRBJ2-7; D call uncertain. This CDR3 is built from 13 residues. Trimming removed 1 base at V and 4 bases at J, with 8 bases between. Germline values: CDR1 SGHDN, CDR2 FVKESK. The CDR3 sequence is CASSQVEGYEQYF. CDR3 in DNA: TGTGCCAGCAGCCAAGTGGAAGGGTACGAGCAGTACTTC.

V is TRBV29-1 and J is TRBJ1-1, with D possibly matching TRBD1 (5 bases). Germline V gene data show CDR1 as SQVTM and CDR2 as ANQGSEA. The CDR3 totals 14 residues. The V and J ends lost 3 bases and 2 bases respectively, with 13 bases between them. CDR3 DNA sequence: TGCAGCGTTGATCTTTGGCAGGGCAACACTGAAGCTTTCTTT. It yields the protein CSVDLWQGNTEAFF.

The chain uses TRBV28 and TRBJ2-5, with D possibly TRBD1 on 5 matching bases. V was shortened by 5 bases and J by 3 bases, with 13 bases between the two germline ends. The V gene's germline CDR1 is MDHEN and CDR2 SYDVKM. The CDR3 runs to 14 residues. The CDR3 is CASSIGRAEETQYF. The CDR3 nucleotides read TGTGCCAGCAGTATAGGCAGGGCTGAAGAGACCCAGTACTTC.

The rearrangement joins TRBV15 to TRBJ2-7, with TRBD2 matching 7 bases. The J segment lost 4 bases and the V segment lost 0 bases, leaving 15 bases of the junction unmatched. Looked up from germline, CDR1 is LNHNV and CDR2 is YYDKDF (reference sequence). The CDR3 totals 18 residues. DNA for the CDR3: TGTGCCACCAGCAGAGATAAAGGCGGGAGTGGGGCTTGGTACGAGCAGTACTTC. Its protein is CATSRDKGGSGAWYEQYF.

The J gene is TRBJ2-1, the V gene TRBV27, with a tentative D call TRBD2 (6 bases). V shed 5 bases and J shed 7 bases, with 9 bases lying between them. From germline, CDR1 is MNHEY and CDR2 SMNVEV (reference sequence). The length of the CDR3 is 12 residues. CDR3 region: CASSRAGNEQFF. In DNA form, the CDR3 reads TGTGCCAGCAGTCGGGCGGGGAATGAGCAGTTCTTC.

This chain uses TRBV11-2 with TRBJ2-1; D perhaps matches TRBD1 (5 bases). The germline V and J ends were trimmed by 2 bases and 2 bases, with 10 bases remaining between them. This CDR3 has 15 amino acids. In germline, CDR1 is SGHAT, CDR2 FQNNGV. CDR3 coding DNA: TGTGCCAGCAGCTTAAGGGGTGGCCCCTACAATGAGCAGTTCTTC. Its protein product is CASSLRGGPYNEQFF.

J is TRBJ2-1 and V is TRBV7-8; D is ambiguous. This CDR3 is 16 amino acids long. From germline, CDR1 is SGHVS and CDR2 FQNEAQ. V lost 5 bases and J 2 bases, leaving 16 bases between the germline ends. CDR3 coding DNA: TGTGCCAGCAGCCAACCCGAAACCGGAACCTACAATGAGCAGTTCTTC. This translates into CASSQPETGTYNEQFF.